These T cell receptor beta chains were read from a single sample in a study of blood T cell repertoires in COVID-19. This table comes from immunoSEQ multiplex PCR, and its TCRdb copy is limited to in-frame clones, with some not included. The data show tens of thousands of clones, about nine tenths seen once. The sequencing input was peripheral blood. Source of these receptors: a woman in her 70s with acute or convalescent COVID-19. Both conserved end residues are part of each CDR3. D genes are given only for firm matches. Size tells how often a clone was seen (once, few, many) or the class of an expanded clone, and some rows leave it out.

. TRBJ1-1 TRBD1 TRBV4-1 TGCGCCAGCAGCCGGGACAGGGGCGGTGGGAACACTGAAGCTTTCTTT CASSRDRGGGNTEAFF
. TRBJ2-3 TRBD2 TRBV5-6 TGTGCCAGCAGCCGAATTAGCGGGAACACAGATACGCAGTATTTT CASSRISGNTDTQYF
. TRBJ2-5 . TRBV10-3 TGTGCCATCAGTGAAACAGTTCAAGAGACCCAGTACTTC CAISETVQETQYF
. TRBJ2-1 TRBD2 TRBV13 TGTGCCAGCAGCGTATACCCCAATCTCGGGGGGGGACCTTACAATGAGCAGTTCTTC CASSVYPNLGGGPYNEQFF
. TRBJ2-7 . TRBV6-5 TGTGCCATCCGACAGCTCTACGAGCAGTACTTC CAIRQLYEQYF
. TRBJ2-1 TRBD2 TRBV19 TGTGCCAGTAGTATAGATCTCGGGACTAGCGGGAGGTACAACAATGAGCAGTTCTTC CASSIDLGTSGRYNNEQFF
. TRBJ1-2 TRBD1 TRBV6-2/TRBV6-3 TGTGCCAGCAGCTATTCACAGGGGGCCATGTATGGCTACACCTTC CASSYSQGAMYGYTF
. TRBJ2-1 . TRBV6-5 TGTGCCAGCACGCCCCCAGCGCCCTCTTACAATGAGCAGTTCTTC CASTPPAPSYNEQFF
. TRBJ2-2 . TRBV7-8 TGTGCCAGCAGCGGAGGTACCGGGCTTTCGAACACCGGGGAGCTGTTTTTT CASSGGTGLSNTGELFF
. TRBJ1-2 TRBD1 TRBV11-2 TGTGCCAGCAGCCAAAGAGGACAGGTGGGGGGCTACACCTTC CASSQRGQVGGYTF
few TRBJ1-1 TRBD1 TRBV19 TGTGCCAGTAGTATAGGAAGGGGGCCGCCTATGAACACTGAAGCTTTCTTT CASSIGRGPPMNTEAFF